The entry below gives a single TCR beta chain sequence along with its context. This record comes from a study of cytomegalovirus exposure and HLA in healthy donors. This PCR relied on a set of 60 Vbeta primers and 13 Jbeta primers. Assay: immunoSEQ multiplex PCR; the TCRdb copy retains only in-frame clones and omits some. Here the sample spans 150,000 to 200,000 clones, approximately 80% being singletons. Sequenced material: PBMCs. The clonotype was recovered from a man aged 50 to 59 in good health and CMV-seropositive.

The CDR3 DNA reads as TGCGCCAGCAGCTTGTTAACTAGCGGGGGGGAGGAGCAGTACTTC. Translated: CASSLLTSGGEEQYF. The V call is TRBV5-1, the J call TRBJ2-7; 13 bases agree with TRBD2. The CDR3 has 15 residues. J gave up 7 bases and V 1 base, and 5 bases lay outside the gene matches. CDR1 and CDR2 (germline): SGHRS, YFSETQ.